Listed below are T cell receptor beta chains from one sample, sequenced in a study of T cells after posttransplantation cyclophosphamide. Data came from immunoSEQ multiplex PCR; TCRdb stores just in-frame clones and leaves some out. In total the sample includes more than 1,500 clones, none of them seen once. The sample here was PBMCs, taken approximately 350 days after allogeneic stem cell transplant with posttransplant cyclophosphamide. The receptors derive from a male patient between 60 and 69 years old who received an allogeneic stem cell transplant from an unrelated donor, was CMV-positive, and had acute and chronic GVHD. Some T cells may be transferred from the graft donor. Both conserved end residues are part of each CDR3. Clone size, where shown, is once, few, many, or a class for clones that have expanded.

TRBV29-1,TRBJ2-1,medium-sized,CSVPGQGFTNEQFF
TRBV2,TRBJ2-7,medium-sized,CASRSSWGGSYEQYF
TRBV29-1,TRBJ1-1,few,CSAPGGAGNTEAFF
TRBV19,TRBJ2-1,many,CASSTLGSSYNEQFF
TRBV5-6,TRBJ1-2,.,CASSLVGNYGYTF
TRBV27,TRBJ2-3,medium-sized,CASRGVLMETQYF
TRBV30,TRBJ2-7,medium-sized,CAWSAGGPYEQYF
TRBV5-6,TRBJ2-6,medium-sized,CASSWTGGNSGANVLTF
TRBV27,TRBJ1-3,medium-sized,CASRHAGNGNTIYF
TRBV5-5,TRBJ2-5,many,CASSLTSGRAETQYF
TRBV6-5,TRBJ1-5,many,CASSYAVNQPQHF
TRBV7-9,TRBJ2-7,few,CASSLSGYEQYF
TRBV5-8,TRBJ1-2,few,CASSSPDRAGGYTF
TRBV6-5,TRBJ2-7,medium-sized,CASRGLDSYEQYF
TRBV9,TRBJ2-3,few,CASSKTSVTDTQYF
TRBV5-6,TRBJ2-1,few,CASHPVGDTDNEQFF
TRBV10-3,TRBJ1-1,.,CAIRPGQVMNTEAFF
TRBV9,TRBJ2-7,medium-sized,CASSSQPLAGTYEQYF
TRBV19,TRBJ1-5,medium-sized,CASMAGINQPQHF
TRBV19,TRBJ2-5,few,CASSTGGAYQETQYF
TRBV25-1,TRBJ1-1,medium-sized,CASSVGGGGGNTEAFF
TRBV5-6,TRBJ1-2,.,CASSRLQGHRGYTF
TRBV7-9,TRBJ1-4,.,CASSPQIFTGTGAEKLFF
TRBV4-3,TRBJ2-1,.,CASSQPGGKQFF
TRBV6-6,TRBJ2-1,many,CASSYFATDEQFF
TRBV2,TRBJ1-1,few,CASSPGTVSTEAFF
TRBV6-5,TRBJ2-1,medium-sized,CASTRGGGYNEQFF
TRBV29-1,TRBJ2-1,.,CSVPPHVPGSNNEQFF
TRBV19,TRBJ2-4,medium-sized,CASTGLAGGSKNIQYF
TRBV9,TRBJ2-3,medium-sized,CASSVVERGATDTQYF
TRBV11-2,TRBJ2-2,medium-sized,CASSRGSGELFF
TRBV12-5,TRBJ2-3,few,CASGLVHPGGTQYF
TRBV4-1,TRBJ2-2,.,CASSLTSGDTGELFF
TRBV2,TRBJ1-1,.,CASSEAKRMNTEAFF
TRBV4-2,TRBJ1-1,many,CASSQDEATEAFF
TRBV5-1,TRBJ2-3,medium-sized,CASSLAGGQGMDTQYF
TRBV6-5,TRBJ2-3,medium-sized,CASIRGKAQYF
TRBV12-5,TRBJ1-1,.,CASGSPRETGMNTEAFF
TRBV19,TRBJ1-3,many,CATRVDPLPGNTIYF
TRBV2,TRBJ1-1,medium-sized,CASRGDRGNTEAFF
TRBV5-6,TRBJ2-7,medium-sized,CASSLGLAGVTEQYF
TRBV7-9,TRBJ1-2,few,CASSDHRVGGVYGYTF
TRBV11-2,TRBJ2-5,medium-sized,CASSPRGPAQETQYF
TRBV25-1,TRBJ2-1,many,CASSESYGPMGQGDEQFF
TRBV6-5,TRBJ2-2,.,CASRSGVGELFF
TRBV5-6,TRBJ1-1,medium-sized,CASSHRRGGLYYTEAFF
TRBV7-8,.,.,CASSLDPTSSEQYF
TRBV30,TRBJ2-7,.,CAWMPGTGGNEQYF
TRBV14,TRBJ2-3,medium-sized,CASSYSTGHPTDTQYF
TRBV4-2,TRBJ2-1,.,CASSQARAGASSYNEQFF
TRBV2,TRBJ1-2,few,CASSEEIEIISGYTF
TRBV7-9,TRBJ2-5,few,CASSLSPAGEETQYF
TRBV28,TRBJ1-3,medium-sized,CASSPGGHPISGNTIYF